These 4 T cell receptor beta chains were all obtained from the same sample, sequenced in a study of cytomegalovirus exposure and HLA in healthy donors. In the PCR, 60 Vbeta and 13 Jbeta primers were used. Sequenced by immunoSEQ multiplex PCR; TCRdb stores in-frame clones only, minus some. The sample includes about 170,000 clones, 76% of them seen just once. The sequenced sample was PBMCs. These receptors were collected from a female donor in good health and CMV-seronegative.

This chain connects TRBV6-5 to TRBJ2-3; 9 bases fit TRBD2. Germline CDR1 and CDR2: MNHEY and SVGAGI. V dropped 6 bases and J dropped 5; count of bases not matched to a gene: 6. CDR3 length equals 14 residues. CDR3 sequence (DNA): TGTGCCAGCAGGCGGGGGGGCCTGGAAGATACGCAGTATTTT. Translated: CASRRGGLEDTQYF.

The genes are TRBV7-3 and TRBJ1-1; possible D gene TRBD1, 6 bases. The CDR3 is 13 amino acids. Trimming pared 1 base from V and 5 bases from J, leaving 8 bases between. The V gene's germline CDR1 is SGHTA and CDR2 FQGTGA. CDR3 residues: CASSLMRGTEAFF. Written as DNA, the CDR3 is TGTGCCAGCAGCTTAATGAGGGGGACTGAAGCTTTCTTT.

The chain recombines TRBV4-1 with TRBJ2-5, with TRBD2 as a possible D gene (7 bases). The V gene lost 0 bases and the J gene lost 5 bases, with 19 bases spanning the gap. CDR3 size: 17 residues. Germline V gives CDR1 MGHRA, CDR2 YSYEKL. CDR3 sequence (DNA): TGCGCCAGCAGCCAAGACCCCGCTCGGGGGGCTCGCGAGACCCAGTACTTC. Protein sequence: CASSQDPARGARETQYF.

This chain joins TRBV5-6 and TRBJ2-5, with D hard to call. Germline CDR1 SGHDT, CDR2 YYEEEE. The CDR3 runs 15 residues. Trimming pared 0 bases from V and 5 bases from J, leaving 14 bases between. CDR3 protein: CASSLGGAVVETQYF. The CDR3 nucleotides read TGTGCCAGCAGCTTGGGAGGCGCGGTGGTGGAGACCCAGTACTTC.